Each of the 18 T cell receptor beta chains below was sequenced from the same sample in a study of shared clonotypes between healthy human individuals. Only in-frame clones appear in the TCRdb table, and some are missing; sequencing was by immunoSEQ multiplex PCR. Of a few million clones in the sample, just under 95% were seen once. Positively selected for CCR7, the CD45RO-negative cells used as naive CD8 cells excluded terminally differentiated effector memory CD45RA+ cells. The sequenced material came from naive CD8+ T cells from PBMCs. The receptors derive from a man aged 18 to 30 in good health. Some clones in this sample may be carry-over from other donors' samples.

This clone was counted a single time. This chain joins TRBV7-9 and TRBJ1-2; D unresolved. The CDR3 totals 14 residues. The V end lost 4 bases, the J end lost 3 bases, and 12 bases lay between the germline ends. Germline CDR1 reads SEHNR; CDR2 reads FQNEAQ (reference sequence). CDR3 sequence reads: CASSSAVPYYGYTF. The CDR3 region has the DNA TGTGCCAGCAGCTCGGCAGTCCCCTACTATGGCTACACCTTC.

The chain joins TRBV29-1 to TRBJ2-3; possibly TRBD2 for D (5 bases). Germline V lookup: CDR1 SQVTM, CDR2 ANQGSEA. Trimming shortened V by 1 base and J by 2 bases, and 19 bases separated the two germline ends. The CDR3 is made up of 17 amino acids. CDR3 DNA sequence: TGCAGCGTTGAAGCTCGGGGAGACTCGTTAATCACAGATACGCAGTATTTT. Residues: CSVEARGDSLITDTQYF.

The V and J genes are TRBV11-2 and TRBJ2-5, with no clear D. This CDR3 region has 13 residues. The germline gives CDR1 SGHAT, CDR2 FQNNGV. V lost 6 bases, J lost 4 bases, and 12 bases lay in between. In DNA form, the CDR3 reads TGTGCCAGCAGTGCTAGGGTTAGAGAGACCCAGTACTTC. Amino acid sequence: CASSARVRETQYF.

The chain joins TRBV7-9 to TRBJ1-1, with a possible D match to TRBD1 (5 bases). Germline CDR1 reads SEHNR; CDR2 reads FQNEAQ (reference sequence). V was clipped by 2 bases and J by 0 bases, with 13 bases between them. The CDR3 has 16 residues. Here the CDR3 reads CASSLPRGIMNTEAFF. The DNA for the CDR3 is TGTGCCAGCAGCTTACCTAGGGGAATCATGAACACTGAAGCTTTCTTT.

As regards this clone: Other DNA sequences of this sample code for an identical CDR3. This chain links TRBV15 with TRBJ1-1; 7 bases are a match to TRBD1. Germline CDR1 LNHNV, CDR2 YYDKDF (reference sequence). V shed 5 bases, J shed 1 base, and the junction held 4 bases outside the gene matches. The CDR3 runs to 14 residues. CDR3 sequence (DNA): TGTGCCACCAGCCCAGGGGGGGAGAACACTGAAGCTTTCTTT. It encodes CATSPGGENTEAFF.

The chain uses TRBV30 and TRBJ2-3, with 11 bases lining up with TRBD2. CDR3 length: 16 residues. Germline V gives CDR1 GTSNPN, CDR2 SVGIG (reference sequence). Unmatched junction bases numbered 8, after V lost 2 bases and J lost 4 bases. CDR3 protein: CAWSPRGSGGADTQYF. The CDR3 nucleotides read TGTGCCTGGAGTCCCCGGGGTAGCGGGGGGGCAGATACGCAGTATTTT. Filled out from reference TRBV30 and TRBJ2-3, the complete variable domain reads SQTIHQWPATLVQPVGSPLSLECTVEGTSNPNLYWYRQAAGRGLQLLFYSVGIGQISSEVPQNLSASRPQDRQFILSSKKLLLSDSGFYLCAWSPRGSGGADTQYFGPGTRLTVL.

The chain couples TRBV29-1 to TRBJ2-1; 8 nucleotides align to TRBD2. The CDR3 covers 16 residues. The trim removed 6 bases at V and 3 bases at J, leaving 13 bases unmatched. The V gene's germline CDR1 is SQVTM and CDR2 ANQGSEA. The CDR3 DNA reads TGCAGCGTCCCTCCCAGCGGGACTAGTTTCTACAATGAGCAGTTCTTC. Protein: CSVPPSGTSFYNEQFF.

The CDR3 sequence is CASRLGVGYEQYF. DNA for the CDR3: TGTGCCAGCAGGTTGGGGGTGGGCTACGAGCAGTACTTC. J is TRBJ2-7 and V is TRBV27; D is possibly TRBD1 or TRBD2 (5 bases each). Trimming took off 6 bases at V and 3 bases at J, with 12 bases between the two ends. The CDR3 sequence is 13 residues long. The germline V gene encodes CDR1 MNHEY and CDR2 SMNVEV (reference sequence).

CDR3: CASSIGGMMNTEAFF. DNA for the CDR3: TGTGCCAGTAGTATAGGAGGAATGATGAACACTGAAGCTTTCTTT. V is TRBV19 and J is TRBJ1-1, with unresolved D. Per the germline V gene, CDR1 is LNHDA and CDR2 is SQIVND (reference sequence). V lost 1 base, J lost 0 bases, and 9 bases lay in between. This CDR3 has 15 residues.

The V gene is TRBV4-1, the J gene TRBJ1-5; no firm D call. Trimming removed 0 bases at V and 7 bases at J, with 13 bases between. The CDR3 loop spans 15 amino acids. Germline V gene lookup returns CDR1 MGHRA and CDR2 YSYEKL. Here the CDR3 reads CASSQDRLGFQPQHF. DNA of the CDR3: TGCGCCAGCAGCCAAGATCGGCTCGGGTTCCAGCCCCAGCATTTT.

The V gene is TRBV11-2, the J gene TRBJ2-1; 8 nucleotides match TRBD2. The CDR3 sequence is 13 residues long. With V trimmed by 1 base and J by 9 bases, 2 bases remained unmatched. Germline V gene data show CDR1 as SGHAT and CDR2 as FQNNGV. The CDR3 region is CASSLGRGGEQFF. The CDR3 DNA reads as TGTGCCAGCAGCTTAGGCCGGGGGGGTGAGCAGTTCTTC.

This rearrangement joins TRBV27 to TRBJ1-1, with no clear D. The CDR3 spans 14 residues. V lost 4 bases and J 1 base, leaving 10 bases between the germline ends. CDR1 and CDR2 from the germline V gene are MNHEY and SMNVEV (reference sequence). CDR3 DNA sequence: TGTGCCAGCAGTTCAAACAGAAAGAACACTGAAGCTTTCTTT. Its protein product is CASSSNRKNTEAFF.

The gene calls are TRBV10-3 and TRBJ2-4; 7 nucleotides match TRBD1. V was clipped by 3 bases and J by 7 bases; unmatched bases: 12. The CDR3 is made up of 16 amino acids. CDR1 and CDR2 (germline): ENHRY, SYGVKD. The CDR3 loop reads CAISDPGQLPGNIQYF. DNA of the CDR3: TGTGCCATCAGTGACCCGGGACAGCTACCTGGGAACATTCAGTACTTC.

The V call is TRBV9, the J call TRBJ2-1, with 13 bases lining up with TRBD2. Germline CDR1 SGDLS, CDR2 YYNGEE. J lost 8 bases, V lost 4 bases, and 12 bases had no gene match. This CDR3 contains 17 residues. CDR3 in DNA: TGTGCCAGCAGCTTGCGGACTAGCGGGAGAATTGACGATGAGCAGTTCTTC. As protein: CASSLRTSGRIDDEQFF.

This clone was seen only once. The chain uses TRBV29-1 and TRBJ2-5; unclear D gene. The DNA end lines up better with TRBJ2-7; the J call may be wrong. The CDR3 is 14 amino acids. Germline CDR1 SQVTM, CDR2 ANQGSEA. The CDR3 sequence is CSVEDPSAAYEQYF. The CDR3 bases are TGCAGCGTTGAAGATCCATCGGCAGCCTACGAGCAGTACTTC.

The chain has TRBV7-6 and TRBJ1-3; D not resolved. The CDR3 spans 14 residues. Looked up from germline, CDR1 is SGHVS and CDR2 is FNYEAQ. V was cut by 1 base and J by 2 bases, with 6 bases left in between. CDR3 nucleotides: TGTGCCAGCAGCTTAGGCCCGCCTGGAAACACCATATATTTT. Amino acid sequence: CASSLGPPGNTIYF.

The sample holds a few counts of this clone. Other DNA sequences in the sample encode the same CDR3. This rearrangement joins TRBV11-2 to TRBJ1-1, with 7 bases identical to TRBD1. Looked up from germline, CDR1 is SGHAT and CDR2 is FQNNGV. There are 16 residues in the CDR3. Trimming at V came to 1 base and at J to 0 bases, leaving 5 bases not matched to a gene. This CDR3 is CASSLAPTGLNTEAFF. CDR3 sequence (DNA): TGTGCCAGCAGCTTAGCTCCGACAGGGTTGAACACTGAAGCTTTCTTT. The full variable domain, in which reference TRBV11-2 and TRBJ1-1 provide the parts outside the CDR3, is EAGVAQSPRYKIIEKRQSVAFWCNPISGHATLYWYQQILGQGPKLLIQFQNNGVVDDSQLPKDRFSAERLKGVDSTLKIQPAKLEDSAVYLCASSLAPTGLNTEAFFGQGTRLTVV.

This clone was recorded many times. V and J are TRBV6-1 and TRBJ1-1; D might be TRBD1 (6 bases). The V end was cut by 6 bases, the J end by 3 bases, with 17 bases between. The CDR3 loop spans 15 amino acids. The germline CDR1 and CDR2 sequences are MNHNS and SASEGT. CDR3 in amino acids: CASRKGDLTDTEAFF. The CDR3 DNA reads as TGTGCCAGCAGGAAGGGGGACCTTACGGACACTGAAGCTTTCTTT.